Sequencing of this T cell receptor beta chain was carried out in a study of cytomegalovirus exposure and HLA in healthy donors. The study, taken as a whole, reports: One variant, a missense change in DCLRE1C, was linked in a later analysis to TCR beta V- and J-gene trimming. A later analysis linked some 18,000 TCR beta sequences to HLA alleles at 0.05 false discovery rate. TRBV6-2, TRBV6-3 and some other V segments were unresolvable in 87-base-pair reads. About 87% or about 30% of the time was how often most TCR beta V segments were productive, according to an earlier analysis.

The PCR was carried out with 60 Vbeta primers and 13 Jbeta primers. The assay was immunoSEQ multiplex PCR, and TCRdb's table has in-frame clones only and misses some. The table lists under 100,000 clones, about three quarters of them singletons. Concerning this clone: Its antigen is as yet unknown.

CDR3 size: 12 residues. Trimming removed 8 bases at V and 4 bases at J, with 11 bases between. Germline V gives CDR1 MNHNY, CDR2 SVGAGI (reference sequence). This clonotype was sampled from a human donor in good health. Sequenced sample: PBMCs. This chain links TRBV6-6 with TRBJ1-2; the D gene is possibly TRBD1 (5 bases). DNA of the CDR3: TGTGCCAGCGTGACAGCGGGCTATGGCTACACCTTC. Translating it yields CASVTAGYGYTF.